The 13 T cell receptor beta chains below come from one sample, sequenced in a study of cytotoxic CD8 clonotypes in ibrutinib-treated CLL. Repertoires were generated with immunoSEQ multiplex PCR, while TCRdb's copy carries only in-frame clones and drops some. The sample holds about 84,000 clones, 86% seen once. Here the sequenced sample was PBMCs, taken before ibrutinib treatment. The receptors here all came from a human donor with chronic lymphocytic leukemia.

This chain connects TRBV6-5 to TRBJ1-1; D unclear. Between the trimmed V and J ends, which lost 0 bases and 3 bases, there was a span of 11 bases. Germline values: CDR1 MNHEY, CDR2 SVGAGI. The length of the CDR3 is 15 residues. CDR3 sequence reads: CASSYSVYLYTEAFF. The CDR3 region has the DNA TGTGCCAGCAGTTACTCGGTCTATCTTTACACTGAAGCTTTCTTT.

The gene calls are TRBV18 and TRBJ1-1; D remains ambiguous. From germline, CDR1 is KGHSH and CDR2 LQKENI. The ends were cut back, 6 bases at V and 2 bases at J, with 10 bases in the middle. The CDR3 loop spans 13 amino acids. The DNA for the CDR3 is TGTGCCAGCTCGACCTCAGGCAACACTGAAGCTTTCTTT. This translates into CASSTSGNTEAFF.

This chain uses TRBV18 with TRBJ2-1, with 9 bases identical to TRBD1. The CDR3 contains 14 residues. The germline gives CDR1 KGHSH, CDR2 LQKENI. J was trimmed by 8 bases and V by 0 bases; bases with no gene match: 2. CDR3 DNA: TGTGCCAGCTCACCACCGGACAGGGGCCATGAGCAGTTCTTC. The encoded protein is CASSPPDRGHEQFF.

V is TRBV6-5 and J is TRBJ2-7, with 10 bases that match TRBD2. CDR1 is MNHEY, CDR2 SVGAGI, per germline. The length of the CDR3 is 14 residues. Unmatched junction bases numbered 5, after V lost 6 bases and J lost 3 bases. The CDR3 sequence is CASRVLAGIYEQYF. CDR3 DNA sequence: TGTGCCAGCAGGGTACTAGCGGGGATCTACGAGCAGTACTTC.

V is TRBV4-1 and J is TRBJ2-2; the D gene is possibly TRBD1 (6 bases). Germline V CDR1 and CDR2: MGHRA, YSYEKL. The V gene lost 7 bases and the J gene lost 5 bases, with 11 bases spanning the gap. There are 13 residues in the CDR3. CDR3 region: CASTMTGTGELFF. CDR3 nucleotides: TGCGCCAGCACCATGACAGGAACCGGGGAGCTGTTTTTT.

The V gene is TRBV19, the J gene TRBJ1-5, with D possibly matching TRBD1 (5 bases). Trimming left V 5 bases short and J 11 bases short, with 19 bases between. This CDR3 comprises 14 residues. Germline V lookup: CDR1 LNHDA, CDR2 SQIVND (reference sequence). The CDR3: CASSPGHGIMAQHF. CDR3 coding DNA: TGTGCCAGTAGTCCCGGACACGGAATCATGGCCCAGCATTTT.

The chain has TRBV4-1 and TRBJ1-1; no clear D gene. Germline CDR1 is MGHRA and CDR2 is YSYEKL. The CDR3 sequence is 15 residues long. Between the trimmed V and J ends, which lost 1 base and 7 bases, there was a span of 16 bases. The CDR3, as DNA: TGCGCCAGCAGCCAAGGGGCACAGACGGCGTTTGAAGCTTTCTTT. Its translation is CASSQGAQTAFEAFF.

The V gene is TRBV5-8, the J gene TRBJ1-5; 10 bases match TRBD1. The J segment lost 3 bases and the V segment lost 4 bases, leaving 10 bases of the junction unmatched. CDR1 and CDR2 (germline): SGHTS, YDEGEE. There are 17 residues in the CDR3. The CDR3 DNA sequence: TGTGCCAGCAGCAGGGGTGGGACAGGGGCCGACAATCAGCCCCAGCATTTT. This translates into CASSRGGTGADNQPQHF.

This chain links TRBV7-2 with TRBJ1-4; 7 bases agree with TRBD1. CDR1 SGHTA and CDR2 FQGNSA come from the germline V gene. This CDR3 spans 14 amino acids. The junction had 7 bases not matched to a gene; V was cut back by 5 bases and J by 7 bases. CDR3 residues: CASSLGGLGEKLFF. The CDR3 DNA sequence: TGTGCCAGCAGCCTAGGGGGCCTCGGTGAAAAACTGTTTTTT.

The chain uses TRBV4-3 and TRBJ1-3, with D unclear. Germline-derived CDR1 and CDR2 are LGHNA and YSLEER. Trimming left V 5 bases short and J 4 bases short, with 12 bases between. CDR3 length: 14 amino acids. The DNA of the CDR3 is TGCGCCAGCAGCATAAGGACGTCGGGAAACACCATATATTTT. It is translated as CASSIRTSGNTIYF.

The rearrangement uses TRBV6-5 and TRBJ2-7; 8 bases are shared with TRBD1. V shed 4 bases, J shed 4 bases, and the junction held 9 bases outside the gene matches. This CDR3 is built from 15 residues. Germline V CDR1 and CDR2: MNHEY, SVGAGI. The CDR3 DNA reads as TGTGCCAGCAGTTTCGACCAGGGGGCGAGATACGAGCAGTACTTC. This gives the protein CASSFDQGARYEQYF.

V usage is TRBV19 and J usage is TRBJ2-2; 7 positions match TRBD2. The CDR3 sequence is 13 residues long. Looked up from germline, CDR1 is LNHDA and CDR2 is SQIVND (reference sequence). CDR3 region: CATREENTGELFF. CDR3 in DNA: TGTGCAACCCGGGAGGAGAACACCGGGGAGCTGTTTTTT.

The chain employs TRBV29-1 and TRBJ1-4; the D gene is possibly TRBD1 (5 bases). Germline CDR1 and CDR2: SQVTM and ANQGSEA. Trimming took 3 bases from V and 0 from J, leaving 14 bases between them. There are 16 residues in the CDR3. The CDR3 DNA reads TGCAGCGTTGAGGGTAGGGACGTGGCAACTAATGAAAAACTGTTTTTT. This gives the protein CSVEGRDVATNEKLFF.